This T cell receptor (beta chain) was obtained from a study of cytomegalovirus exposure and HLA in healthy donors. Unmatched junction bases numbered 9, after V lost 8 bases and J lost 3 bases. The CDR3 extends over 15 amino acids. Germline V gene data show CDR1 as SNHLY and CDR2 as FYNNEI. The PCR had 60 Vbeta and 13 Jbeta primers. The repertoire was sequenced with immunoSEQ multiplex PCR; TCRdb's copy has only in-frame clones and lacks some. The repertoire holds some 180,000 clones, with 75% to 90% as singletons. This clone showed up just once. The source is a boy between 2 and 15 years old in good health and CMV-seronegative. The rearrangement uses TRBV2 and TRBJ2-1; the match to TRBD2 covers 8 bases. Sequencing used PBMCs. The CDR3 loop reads CASGSGTSYYNEQFF. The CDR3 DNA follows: TGTGCCAGCGGTTCGGGGACTAGTTACTACAATGAGCAGTTCTTC.